This T cell receptor beta chain emerged from a study of T cell responses to AZD1222 COVID-19 vaccine. In regard to this clone: Its specificity is unknown.

The CDR3 covers 15 residues. Looked up from germline, CDR1 is SGHTS and CDR2 is YDEGEE. Trimming shortened V by 0 bases and J by 3 bases, and 10 bases separated the two germline ends. General observations from the study: Repertoire sampling occurred only after the peak T cell response.

Produced via immunoSEQ multiplex PCR; TCRdb's table is partial and in-frame only. Here the sample spans roughly 140,000 clones, about 90% being singletons. V gene TRBV5-8 combines with J gene TRBJ2-1; D is unresolved. This clonotype was obtained from an adult in good health. The sample here was peripheral blood, taken on day 0 of AZD1222 vaccination. CDR3 sequence reads: CASSLEGLVYNEQFF. Written as DNA, the CDR3 is TGTGCCAGCAGCTTGGAAGGGTTGGTCTACAATGAGCAGTTCTTC.